These 9 T cell receptor beta chains were all obtained from the same sample, sequenced in a study of radiotherapy plus CTLA-4 blockade in lung cancer. Sequencing was performed with immunoSEQ multiplex PCR; in TCRdb, only in-frame clones are kept and a portion is missing. The sample has tens of thousands of clones; about 86% are singletons. The starting material was peripheral blood, obtained from a patient treated with radiotherapy plus ipilimumab. These receptors all stem from a human donor with non-small cell lung cancer whose response to radiotherapy plus ipilimumab could not be evaluated.

J is TRBJ2-3 and V is TRBV25-1; 9 nucleotides align to TRBD2. The CDR3 runs to 15 residues. V gave up 4 bases and J gave up 1 base; unmatched junction bases: 3. Germline CDR1 MGHDK, CDR2 SYGVNS. CDR3 DNA sequence: TGTGCCAGCAGTGCTGTAGCGGGGGGCACAGATACGCAGTATTTT. Its protein is CASSAVAGGTDTQYF.

The chain couples TRBV7-3 to TRBJ2-2, with D possibly TRBD2 on 5 matching bases. Germline V gene lookup returns CDR1 SGHTA and CDR2 FQGTGA. V lost 5 bases to trimming and J lost 2 bases, with 9 bases between them. The CDR3 has 14 amino acids. The CDR3 here is CASSRRFNTGELFF. CDR3 nucleotide sequence: TGTGCCAGCAGCCGGAGGTTTAACACCGGGGAGCTGTTTTTT.

This clone was seen once. J is TRBJ1-2 and V is TRBV29-1; 7 bases fit TRBD1. The CDR3 runs to 13 residues. CDR1 is SQVTM and CDR2 is ANQGSEA in the germline V gene. The trim removed 6 bases at V and 4 bases at J, leaving 8 bases unmatched. For the CDR3, the DNA is TGCAGCGTGGAGGACAGGTTGTCCTATGGCTACACCTTC. Protein sequence: CSVEDRLSYGYTF.

The V and J genes are TRBV6-1 and TRBJ2-2; the D gene is possibly TRBD2 (5 bases). V dropped 7 bases and J dropped 5 bases, with 14 bases sitting between them. CDR3 length equals 14 residues. The germline V gene encodes CDR1 MNHNS and CDR2 SASEGT. CDR3: CASTDNGETGELFF. The CDR3 DNA reads as TGTGCCAGCACCGATAACGGGGAGACCGGGGAGCTGTTTTTT.

The chain carries TRBV28 and TRBJ2-2, with TRBD1 matching 7 bases. With 6 bases clipped from V and 6 bases from J, the junction kept 13 bases outside the gene matches. The germline V gene encodes CDR1 MDHEN and CDR2 SYDVKM. This CDR3 is 16 amino acids long. The CDR3 loop reads CASRSSTGSGPGELFF. Written as DNA, the CDR3 is TGTGCCAGCAGATCCTCGACAGGGTCGGGTCCCGGGGAGCTGTTTTTT.

The V gene is TRBV19, the J gene TRBJ1-2; 7 positions match TRBD1. Germline values: CDR1 LNHDA, CDR2 SQIVND (reference sequence). The length of the CDR3 is 15 residues. J was trimmed by 7 bases and V by 8 bases; bases with no gene match: 16. The CDR3, as DNA: TGTGCCAGTCGGAACAGGCTCAGGGGGGTCGCTGGCTACACCTTC. Translated: CASRNRLRGVAGYTF. The full variable domain, in which reference TRBV19 and TRBJ1-2 provide the parts outside the CDR3, is DGGITQSPKYLFRKEGQNVTLSCEQNLNHDAMYWYRQDPGQGLRLIYYSQIVNDFQKGDIAEGYSVSREKKESFPLTVTSAQKNPTAFYLCASRNRLRGVAGYTFGSGTRLTVV.

The chain has TRBV28 and TRBJ1-5; no firm D call. V lost 6 bases and J lost 3, with 18 bases in between. There are 16 residues in the CDR3. Germline values: CDR1 MDHEN, CDR2 SYDVKM. The CDR3 region has the DNA TGTGCCAGCAGCTATAATGGGGAGGGTTACAATCAGCCCCAGCATTTT. It is translated as CASSYNGEGYNQPQHF.

This clone showed up just once. The V and J genes are TRBV7-9 and TRBJ1-3; the D gene is possibly TRBD1 (6 bases). The CDR3 is 16 amino acids. Germline V gene sequence: CDR1 SEHNR, CDR2 FQNEAQ (reference sequence). V was shortened by 5 bases and J by 3 bases, with 17 bases between the two germline ends. This CDR3 reads CASSPWTALGGNTIYF. Here the CDR3 DNA reads TGTGCCAGCAGCCCCTGGACAGCGCTTGGTGGAAACACCATATATTTT.

The chain combines TRBV5-4 with TRBJ2-7, with TRBD1 identical over 9 bases. The CDR3 has 14 residues. V trimming: 4 bases; J trimming: 2 bases; junction bases outside the gene matches: 4. The germline V gene has CDR1 SGHNT and CDR2 YYREEE (reference sequence). Here the CDR3 DNA reads TGTGCCAGCAGCGGACAGGGGAGGACCTACGAGCAGTACTTC. Amino acid sequence: CASSGQGRTYEQYF.